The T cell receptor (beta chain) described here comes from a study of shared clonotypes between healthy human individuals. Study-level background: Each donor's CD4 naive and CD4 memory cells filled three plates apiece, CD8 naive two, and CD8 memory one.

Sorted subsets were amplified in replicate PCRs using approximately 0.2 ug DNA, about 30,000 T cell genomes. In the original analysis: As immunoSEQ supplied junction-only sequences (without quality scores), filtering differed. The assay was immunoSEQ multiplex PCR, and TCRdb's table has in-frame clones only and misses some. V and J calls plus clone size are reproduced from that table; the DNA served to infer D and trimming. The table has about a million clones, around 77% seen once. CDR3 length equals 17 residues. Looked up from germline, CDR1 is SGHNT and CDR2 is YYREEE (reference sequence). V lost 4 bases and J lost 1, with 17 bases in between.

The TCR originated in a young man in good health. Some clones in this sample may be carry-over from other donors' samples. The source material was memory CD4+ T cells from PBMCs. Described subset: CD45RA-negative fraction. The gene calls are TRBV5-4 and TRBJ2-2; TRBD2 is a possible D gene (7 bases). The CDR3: CASSLGAGEMNTGELFF. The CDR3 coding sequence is TGTGCCAGCAGCCTGGGGGCGGGAGAGATGAACACCGGGGAGCTGTTTTTT.